This T cell receptor beta chain was documented in a study of radiation and T cells in renal cell carcinoma. Study conclusions and caveats: Baseline intratumoral clonotype presence is unknown without pretreatment biopsies.

This CDR3 comprises 15 residues. After removal of 5 bases from V and 3 bases from J, the junction contained 3 bases not matched to a gene. From germline, CDR1 is MDHEN and CDR2 SYDVKM. Comment on this clone: What it binds is unknown.

The data were produced by immunoSEQ multiplex PCR, yet TCRdb's version contains in-frame clones alone and is incomplete. The sample shows roughly 120,000 clones, 81% of them seen only once. As to time point: blood 2 weeks post-SBRT. The sample's treatment: 15 Gy SBRT to primary tumor, nephrectomy 4 weeks later. This specimen consisted of blood, obtained from a patient whose treatment included radiotherapy and nephrectomy. The rearrangement links TRBV28 to TRBJ2-6; 8 nucleotides match TRBD2. The sequence derives from a woman aged 60-75 years with renal cell carcinoma. The CDR3 region is CASSGLASGANVLTF. The CDR3 region has the DNA TGTGCCAGCAGTGGACTAGCCAGTGGGGCCAACGTCCTGACTTTC.